Sequencing of this T cell receptor (beta chain) was carried out in a study of T-cell memory formation after mild COVID-19. Overall study context: For the most part, TCR clusters were specific to one donor.

This CDR3 region has 15 residues. CDR1 and CDR2 (germline): SGHRS, YFSETQ. Trimming took 0 bases from V and 4 from J, leaving 13 bases between them. In regard to this clonotype: Its target is unknown.

The study, taken as a whole, reports: Contracting CD8+ clones were enriched in EMRA, CD4+ mainly in CM and EM. In second-wave clones peaking day 37, SARS-CoV-2 specificity remained unconfirmed. A balance of CD4 and CD8 characterized clones contracting day 15 to 85, whereas later expanders leaned CD4+.

TCRdb processed the 5' RACE reads anew with MiXCR; each CDR3 protein has one entry. This table holds some 350,000 distinct CDR3 sequences, more than 15% found once. The sample consisted of PBMCs or a T cell subset sorted from them (not recorded which). The receptor comes from a man aged 18 to 30 who had mild COVID-19 (a few samples of this study predate the infection). Cell type and time point are not known. The gene calls are TRBV5-1 and TRBJ1-1; perhaps TRBD1 as D (5 bases). CDR3: CASSLVGRAGTEAFF. The CDR3 bases are TGCGCCAGCAGCTTGGTGGGCAGGGCGGGCACTGAAGCTTTCTTT.